A selection of T cell receptor beta chains follows, all from one sample in a study of shared clonotypes between healthy human individuals. This table comes from immunoSEQ multiplex PCR, and its TCRdb copy is limited to in-frame clones, with some not included. The sample consists of some 2,100,000 clones, approximately 95% of them appearing once. The sequenced sample consisted of naive CD4+ T cells sorted from blood. The source of these receptors is a man between 18 and 35 years old in good health. Each CDR3 is given without its conserved first and last residue. D genes are given only for firm matches. Only part of the rows carry a size: once, few, many, or a class if the clone is expanded.

clone_size d_call v_call cdr3_aa
- - TRBV4-1 ASSSGGGRRGPQH
- - TRBV29-1 SGWEGDTEAF
once - TRBV7-6 ASSLGAGSNQPQH
- - TRBV6-1 ASSGRELTREKLF
- - TRBV6-1 ASSERQTYEQY
once TRBD2 TRBV19 ASSIIAGGPGEQF
- TRBD2 TRBV27 ASRGTSGARGQY
- - TRBV29-1 SVGRDFQGTKANYGYT
- TRBD1 TRBV18 ASARQGNTEAF
once TRBD2 TRBV9 ASSVGTSGSVWGETQY
- TRBD1 TRBV6-6 ASSPGTGRNSPLH
- - TRBV2 ASSEGLPGPQDEQF
- - TRBV18 ASSPGPESDGYT
- - TRBV6-1 ASNRVNTEAF
once - TRBV7-9 ASSPITGELF
- TRBD2 TRBV25-1 ASTSTRGDQF
once - TRBV10-3 AISSGYNEQF
few - TRBV6-6 ASMMNTEAF
- TRBD1 TRBV7-3 ASSPDSGGYDTQY
once TRBD2 TRBV7-2 ASSLGSGGGSYEQY
once TRBD2 TRBV18 ASSPPLAGGKIFYEQY
- - TRBV13 ASSPISEGGKTQY
- TRBD2 TRBV5-1 ASSFTSGGASLEQY
- TRBD1 TRBV6-5 ASSGTESNTEAF
few - TRBV4-1 ASSQWGEGGETQY
- - TRBV18 ASSYSMNTEAF
- - TRBV7-6 ASSRRGGQGAYQEPYEQY
- - TRBV5-1 ASSLGPGDTQY
- - TRBV2 ASSEVFPDTQY
once - TRBV6-6 ASSPRQGKETQY
- - TRBV7-2 ASSLVLTNGYT
- TRBD2 TRBV4-3 ASSQGLAGADEQY
- TRBD1 TRBV7-2 ASSLGGTGGQPQH
- - TRBV29-1 SVEGVRINEQY
few - TRBV19 ASSRGDNEQF
- - TRBV5-8 ASSLNLGGQQY
- - TRBV7-9 ASSSPRGTQETQY
- - TRBV11-3 ASSFGQGSTEAF
- TRBD2 TRBV7-9 ASSRWTSGRASYNEQF